Below are 2 T cell receptor beta chains sequenced from a single sample in a study of CXCR3-negative and CXCR3-positive naive CD8 T cells. Which antigens these TCRs recognize remains unknown. Regarding the study as a whole: Against CXCR3-negative naive cells, CXCR3-positive naive cells showed more hydrophobic TRB CDR3s.

The TRB cDNA libraries were prepared by 5' RACE with UMI labels. TCRdb reworked the 5' RACE reads into one entry per CDR3 protein, no DNA. Its listing shows some 130,000 distinct CDR3 sequences. The sample consisted of naive CXCR3+ CD8+ T cells from blood. The subset: CD45RO-CCR7+CD27+CD95- naive CD8+ T cells expressing CXCR3 (TNR3+). The receptors were sampled from a human donor in good health. Some clones in this sample may be carry-over from other donors' samples.

The chain links TRBV29-1 to TRBJ2-7; TCRdb's assignment of TRBD1 cannot be checked, as there is no DNA. Germline CDR1 reads SQVTM; CDR2 reads ANQGSEA. This CDR3 is built from 13 residues. The CDR3 loop is CSVVQATAYEQYF.

The chain employs TRBV7-9 and TRBJ1-1; TCRdb designates TRBD1, a call that cannot be tested without DNA. In germline, CDR1 is SEHNR, CDR2 FQNEAQ (reference sequence). This CDR3 comprises 12 residues. The CDR3 here is CASGQRGTDAFF.